This T cell receptor beta chain appears in the sequencing data of a study of identical twins. Overall study results and limits: Cord blood beta clonotypes that were abundant carried fewer insertions, and memory repertoires showed no such trend.

Germline lookup yields CDR1 LGHDT and CDR2 YNNKEL (reference sequence). The CDR3 contains 18 residues. V lost 0 bases and J 0 bases, leaving 15 bases between the germline ends. MiXCR, run by TCRdb on the 5' RACE reads, gives a single entry per CDR3 protein. The sample carries 1,800,000 or so distinct CDR3 sequences, about 31% recorded once. This clonotype was seen once. Its antigen is not known. This chain uses TRBV3-1 with TRBJ2-4, with D possibly TRBD2 on 6 matching bases. The sample comprised cord blood. The TCR was taken from a newborn girl in good health. The CDR3 DNA sequence: TGTGCCAGCAGCCAAGATGGAGGGCGGCTGCTAGCCAAAAACATTCAGTACTTC. Translation: CASSQDGGRLLAKNIQYF.